Presented here are 7 T cell receptor beta chains from one specimen sequenced in a study of blood T cell repertoires in COVID-19. Sequencing was performed with immunoSEQ multiplex PCR; in TCRdb, only in-frame clones are kept and a portion is missing. Altogether some 350,000 clones are present, over 70% being singletons, with the ten largest covering under 6%. Sample: PBMCs or T cells enriched from blood (not recorded which). Receptors originate from a young man who had recovered from COVID-19.

The genes are TRBV11-3 and TRBJ2-1; tentative D call: TRBD2 (6 bases). V was trimmed by 3 bases and J by 0 bases, leaving 9 bases between them. CDR1 is SGHNT, CDR2 YENEEA, per germline. CDR3 size: 15 residues. The CDR3 loop reads CASSLGGDSYNEQFF. As DNA, the CDR3 is TGTGCCAGCAGCTTGGGCGGGGACTCCTACAATGAGCAGTTCTTC. The variable domain in full, completed from reference TRBV11-3 and TRBJ2-1, reads EAGVVQSPRYKIIEKKQPVAFWCNPISGHNTLYWYLQNLGQGPELLIRYENEEAVDDSQLPKDRFSAERLKGVDSTLKIQPAELGDSAVYLCASSLGGDSYNEQFFGPGTRLTVL.

The chain has TRBV19 and TRBJ1-2; no clear D gene. V lost 0 bases, J lost 8 bases, and 7 bases lay in between. From germline, CDR1 is LNHDA and CDR2 SQIVND (reference sequence). CDR3 length equals 12 residues. In DNA form, the CDR3 reads TGTGCCAGTAGTATAGATCTCCTCGGCTACACCTTC. Protein sequence: CASSIDLLGYTF.

CDR3 sequence: CASRGQGSLGGYTF. The CDR3 region has the DNA TGTGCCAGCCGGGGACAGGGGAGTCTCGGAGGCTACACCTTC. The V gene is TRBV27, the J gene TRBJ1-2; 10 positions agree with TRBD1. CDR1 MNHEY and CDR2 SMNVEV come from the germline V gene (reference sequence). The CDR3 totals 14 residues. The V gene end was trimmed by 8 bases and the J gene end by 8 bases; junction bases not matched to a gene: 11.

V and J are TRBV11-3 and TRBJ2-6; possibly TRBD2 for D (5 bases). Germline V gene lookup returns CDR1 SGHNT and CDR2 YENEEA. V was trimmed by 5 bases and J by 6 bases, leaving 14 bases between them. CDR3 length: 15 residues. CDR3 amino acids: CASSAQGLAANVLTF. The DNA for the CDR3 is TGTGCCAGCAGCGCCCAAGGGCTAGCGGCCAACGTCCTGACTTTC.

The genes are TRBV3-1 (or the pseudogene TRBV3-2) and TRBJ2-7; TRBD2 might be the D (5 bases). V lost 3 bases and J 5 bases, leaving 11 bases between the germline ends. This CDR3 region has 13 residues. The germline V gene has CDR1 LGHDT and CDR2 YNNKEL (reference sequence). DNA for the CDR3: TGTGCCAGCAGCCACAACGAGAGGGACGAGCAGTACTTC. Translating gives CASSHNERDEQYF.

CDR3 sequence: CASSADRVSYEQYF. The CDR3 bases are TGTGCCAGCTCAGCCGACAGGGTCTCCTACGAGCAGTACTTC. V is TRBV18 and J is TRBJ2-7; 7 nucleotides align to TRBD1. Germline V gene lookup returns CDR1 KGHSH and CDR2 LQKENI. The CDR3 is made up of 14 amino acids. With V trimmed by 5 bases and J by 0 bases, 4 bases remained unmatched.

The chain combines TRBV12-5 with TRBJ2-1; 7 bases match TRBD2. The V gene end was trimmed by 3 bases and the J gene end by 5 bases; junction bases not matched to a gene: 1. The CDR3 covers 13 residues. Germline CDR1 reads LGHNT; CDR2 reads FRNRAP. The CDR3 DNA reads TGTGCTAGTGGTTTCCGGGAGGACAATGAGCAGTTCTTC. Translated: CASGFREDNEQFF. The entire variable domain, with the rest obtained from reference TRBV12-5 and TRBJ2-1, is as follows: DARVTQTPRHKVTEMGQEVTMRCQPILGHNTVFWYRQTMMQGLELLAYFRNRAPLDDSGMPKDRFSAEMPDATLATLKIQPSEPRDSAVYFCASGFREDNEQFFGPGTRLTVL.